Detailed here is one T cell receptor beta chain. This clone appeared once. The antigen it binds to is not known. The sample holds no much larger clone one base away, and base qualities are not on file. The sample is drawn from a study of T cell responses to AZD1222 COVID-19 vaccine (dated by TCRdb to 2020 to 2022). A note on the overall study: Because spike-specific TCR depth and breadth did not differ between the two schedules, AZD1222 recipients who got a second dose at roughly 4 weeks were pooled with those who got a second dose at roughly 12 weeks. A total of just over 230 trial participants underwent TCR sequencing, of whom some 210 received two doses of AZD1222 and about 25 received two doses of the MenACWY control vaccine. Trial participants were enrolled by age into 18-55, 56-69 and 70-plus year subgroups, with 148, 28 and 57 TCR-sequenced participants respectively.

The CDR3 regions of human TCRbeta chains were subjected to immunosequencing. Processing in the source paper ran as follows. Repertoire TCRs were matched against a reference library of SARS-CoV-2-specific TCRs generated with the MIRA antigen-specificity platform. Breadth was defined as the fraction of unique TCRs that were SARS-CoV-2-associated. Depth was defined as the fraction of total T cells that were SARS-CoV-2-associated. Using the MIRA data, every spike-specific TCR was mapped to the spike region that the TCR reacted to and assigned to either a CD4 or a CD8 class. Log10-transformed breadth and depth values were compared by one-way ANOVA with Sidak's multiple comparisons tests. TCRdb's version of the immuneACCESS table is confined to in-frame rearrangements and falls short of the full clone set. An unresolved V gene accounts for under half of the shortfall where checked; the remainder is of unknown origin. V and J calls and clone size follow that table, whereas D and trimming were derived from the DNA. Present in this sample are roughly 120,000 clones, around 90% of which were seen just once. The ten largest clones capture 4.5% to 5.5% of the sample.

The CDR3 sequence holds 11 residues, the cysteine and phenylalanine included. Just the 33-base CDR3 DNA is kept, in frame starting at base 1. In the germline V gene (reference sequence), CDR1 corresponds to GTSNPN and CDR2 to SVGIG. Relative to germline, V is 2 bases shorter and J is 6 bases shorter, with 8 bases between their ends. Study-wide conclusions, independent of this receptor: A significant rise in spike-specific TCR breadth and depth was observed after two AZD1222 doses relative to day 0 and relative to MenACWY recipients. CD4 TCRs associated with the vaccine covered the entire spike protein, and the dominant responses were in regions 160-218 and 743-854. Because no day 14 peak-response samples were available, the repertoires could be characterized only after the peak T cell response. Reportedly, close to half of the unique spike-specific TCRs recognized epitopes lying outside the regions that are mutated in the B.1.351 and B.1.1.7 variants. Participants were mostly white British and included more females than males, and it was suggested by the authors that clonal diversity may have been underestimated. Only five to seven AZD1222 recipients were SARS-CoV-2 seropositive at baseline, limiting conclusions about previously exposed vaccinees. The 56-69-year group was small, and its depth increase did not reach significance, likely because of low power.

The label giving this sample's time point can be read as: baseline before first vaccination. The vaccinee samples were drawn from two UK trials, COV001 and COV002, one of which was a single-blind randomized controlled phase 2/3 trial testing AZD1222 (ChAdOx1 nCoV-19) in healthy adults. For TCRbeta chain sequencing, PBMC samples were collected from trial participants at day 0 and at day 28 after the second dose. Sequencing was performed on peripheral blood, taken on day 0 of AZD1222 vaccination. The rearrangement joined TRBV30 to TRBJ2-7, with the D gene call left open. The origin of this receptor is an adult in good health. The base sequence is TGTGCCTGGAGTTCGCGATTCGAGCAGTACTTC. Its protein product is CAWSSRFEQYF.